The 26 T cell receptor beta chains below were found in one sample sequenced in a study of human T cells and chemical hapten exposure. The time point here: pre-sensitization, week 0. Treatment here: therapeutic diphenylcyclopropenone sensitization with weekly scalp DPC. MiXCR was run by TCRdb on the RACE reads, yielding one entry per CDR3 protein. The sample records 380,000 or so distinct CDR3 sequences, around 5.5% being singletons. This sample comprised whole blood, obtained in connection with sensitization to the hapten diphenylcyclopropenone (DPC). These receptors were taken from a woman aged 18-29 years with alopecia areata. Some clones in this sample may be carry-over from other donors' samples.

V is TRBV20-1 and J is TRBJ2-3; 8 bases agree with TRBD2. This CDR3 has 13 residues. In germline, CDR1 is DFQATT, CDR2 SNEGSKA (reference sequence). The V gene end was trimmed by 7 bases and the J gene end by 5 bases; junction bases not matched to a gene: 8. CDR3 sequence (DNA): TGCAGTGTTGTAGCGGGGCGGGGAGATACGCAGTATTTT. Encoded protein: CSVVAGRGDTQYF.

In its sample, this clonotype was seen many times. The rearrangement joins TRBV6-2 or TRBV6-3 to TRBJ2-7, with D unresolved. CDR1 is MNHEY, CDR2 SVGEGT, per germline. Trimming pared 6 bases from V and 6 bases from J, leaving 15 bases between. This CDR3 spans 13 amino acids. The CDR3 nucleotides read TGTGCCAGCAGCTCCTCCGCTGGCGGCGAGCAGTACTTC. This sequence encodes CASSSSAGGEQYF.

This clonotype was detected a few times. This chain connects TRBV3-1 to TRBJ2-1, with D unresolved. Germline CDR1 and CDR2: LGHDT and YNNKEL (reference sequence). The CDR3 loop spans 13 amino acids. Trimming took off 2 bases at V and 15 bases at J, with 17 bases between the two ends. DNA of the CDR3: TGTGCCAGCAGCCAAACGCTAGGATTTTCGCCGTTCTTC. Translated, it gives CASSQTLGFSPFF.

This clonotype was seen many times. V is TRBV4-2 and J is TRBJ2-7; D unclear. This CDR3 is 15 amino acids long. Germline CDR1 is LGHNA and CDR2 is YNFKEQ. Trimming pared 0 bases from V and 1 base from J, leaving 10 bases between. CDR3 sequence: CASSQDLAASYEQYF. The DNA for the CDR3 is TGTGCCAGCAGCCAAGATTTGGCAGCGTCCTACGAGCAGTACTTC.

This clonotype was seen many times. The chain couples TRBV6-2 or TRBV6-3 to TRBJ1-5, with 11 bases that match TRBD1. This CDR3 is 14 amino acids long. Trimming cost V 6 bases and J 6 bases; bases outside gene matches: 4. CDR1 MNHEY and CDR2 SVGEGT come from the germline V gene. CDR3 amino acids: CASSRTGGGQPQHF. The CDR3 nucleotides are TGTGCCAGCAGCAGGACAGGGGGCGGTCAGCCCCAGCATTTT.

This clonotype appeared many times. The CDR3 DNA is TGCGCCAGCAGCCAAGAACAGGGTCTCGGAAACACCATATATTTT. It translates to CASSQEQGLGNTIYF. The chain employs TRBV4-3 and TRBJ1-3, with D perhaps matching TRBD1 (6 bases). V was pared by 0 bases and J by 4 bases, with 10 bases between. The germline V gene encodes CDR1 LGHNA and CDR2 YSLEER. This CDR3 contains 15 residues.

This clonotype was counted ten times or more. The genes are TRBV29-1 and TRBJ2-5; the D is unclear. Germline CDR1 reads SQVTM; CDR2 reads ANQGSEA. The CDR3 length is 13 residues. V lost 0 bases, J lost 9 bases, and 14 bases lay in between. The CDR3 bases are TGCAGCGTTGAAGATAGTAGTAGGATACCCCAGTACTTC. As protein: CSVEDSSRIPQYF. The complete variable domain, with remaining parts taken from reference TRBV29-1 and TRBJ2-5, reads SAVISQKPSRDICQRGTSLTIQCQVDSQVTMMFWYRQQPGQSLTLIATANQGSEATYESGFVIDKFPISRPNLTFSTLTVSNMSPEDSSIYLCSVEDSSRIPQYFGPGTRLLVL.

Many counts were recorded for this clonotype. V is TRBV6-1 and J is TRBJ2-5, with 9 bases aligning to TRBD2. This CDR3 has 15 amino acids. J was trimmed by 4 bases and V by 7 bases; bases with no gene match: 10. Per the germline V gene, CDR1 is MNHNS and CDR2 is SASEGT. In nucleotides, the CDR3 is TGTGCCAGCACCTTAGCGGGGGCAGGGTCAGAGACCCAGTACTTC. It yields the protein CASTLAGAGSETQYF.

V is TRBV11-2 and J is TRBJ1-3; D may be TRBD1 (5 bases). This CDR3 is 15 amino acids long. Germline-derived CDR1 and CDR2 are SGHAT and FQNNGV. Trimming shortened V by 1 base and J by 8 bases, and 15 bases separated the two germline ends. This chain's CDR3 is CASSLVASLGDTIYF. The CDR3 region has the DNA TGTGCCAGCAGCTTAGTCGCGTCACTGGGGGACACCATATATTTT.

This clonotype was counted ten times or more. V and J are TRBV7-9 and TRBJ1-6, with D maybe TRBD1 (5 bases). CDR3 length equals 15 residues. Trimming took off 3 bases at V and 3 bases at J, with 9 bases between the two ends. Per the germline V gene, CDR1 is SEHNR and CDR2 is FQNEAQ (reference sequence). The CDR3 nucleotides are TGTGCCAGCAGCTTGGACATCCTCTATAATTCACCCCTCCACTTT. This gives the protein CASSLDILYNSPLHF.

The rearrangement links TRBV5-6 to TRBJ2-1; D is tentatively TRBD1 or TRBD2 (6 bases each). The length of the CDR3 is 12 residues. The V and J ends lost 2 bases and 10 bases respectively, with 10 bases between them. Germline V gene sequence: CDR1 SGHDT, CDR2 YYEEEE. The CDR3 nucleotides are TGTGCCAGCAGCTTAGGGGGACTCGAGCAGTTCTTC. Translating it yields CASSLGGLEQFF.

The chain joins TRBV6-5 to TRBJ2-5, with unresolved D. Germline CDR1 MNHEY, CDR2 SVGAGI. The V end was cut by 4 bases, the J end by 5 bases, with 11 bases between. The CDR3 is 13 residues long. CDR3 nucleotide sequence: TGTGCCAGCAGTTCGGAGCACCGGGAGACCCAGTACTTC. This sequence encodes CASSSEHRETQYF.

For the CDR3, the DNA is TGTGCCAGCAGCTCCTTAGGAGGGAGCAATCAGCCCCAGCATTTT. Translated, it gives CASSSLGGSNQPQHF. The V gene is TRBV7-9, the J gene TRBJ1-5; D is unresolved. The CDR3 covers 15 residues. Trimming stripped 4 bases from V and 1 base from J, with 11 bases between. CDR1 is SEHNR, CDR2 FQNEAQ, per germline (reference sequence).

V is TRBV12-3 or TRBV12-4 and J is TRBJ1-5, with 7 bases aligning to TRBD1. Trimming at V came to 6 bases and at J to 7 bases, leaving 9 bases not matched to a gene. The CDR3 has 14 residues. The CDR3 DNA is TGTGCCAGCAGACCGGGACAGTTCTCGCAGCCCCAGCATTTT. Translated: CASRPGQFSQPQHF.

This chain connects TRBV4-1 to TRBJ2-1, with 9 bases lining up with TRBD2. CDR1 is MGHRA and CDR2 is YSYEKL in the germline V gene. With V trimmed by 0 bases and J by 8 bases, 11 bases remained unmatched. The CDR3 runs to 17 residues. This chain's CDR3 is CASSQEGLAGAGDEQFF. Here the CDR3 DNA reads TGCGCCAGCAGCCAAGAAGGATTAGCGGGGGCCGGGGATGAGCAGTTCTTC.

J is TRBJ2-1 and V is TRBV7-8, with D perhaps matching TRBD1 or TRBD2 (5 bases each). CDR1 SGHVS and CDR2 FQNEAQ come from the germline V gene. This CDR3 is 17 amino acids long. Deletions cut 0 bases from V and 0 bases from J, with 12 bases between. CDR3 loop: CASSLAGGTSSYNEQFF. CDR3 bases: TGTGCCAGCAGCTTAGCTGGGGGAACAAGCTCCTACAATGAGCAGTTCTTC.

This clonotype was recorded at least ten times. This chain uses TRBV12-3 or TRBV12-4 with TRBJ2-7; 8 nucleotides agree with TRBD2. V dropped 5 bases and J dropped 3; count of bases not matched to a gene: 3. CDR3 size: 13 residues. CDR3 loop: CASSPTSDYEQYF. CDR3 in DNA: TGTGCCAGCAGTCCGACTAGCGACTACGAGCAGTACTTC.

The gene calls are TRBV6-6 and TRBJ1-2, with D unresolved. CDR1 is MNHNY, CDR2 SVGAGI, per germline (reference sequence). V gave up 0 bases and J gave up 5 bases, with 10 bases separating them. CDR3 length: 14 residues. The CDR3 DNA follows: TGTGCCAGCAGTTACTCGTCAGAGGCTTATGGCTACACCTTC. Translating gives CASSYSSEAYGYTF.

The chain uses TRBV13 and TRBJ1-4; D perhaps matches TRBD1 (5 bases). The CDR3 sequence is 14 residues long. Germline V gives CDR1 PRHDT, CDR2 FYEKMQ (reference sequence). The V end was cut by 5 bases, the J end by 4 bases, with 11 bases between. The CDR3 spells CASSRGSSNEKLFF. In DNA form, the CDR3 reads TGTGCCAGCAGCCGGGGGTCCAGTAATGAAAAACTGTTTTTT.

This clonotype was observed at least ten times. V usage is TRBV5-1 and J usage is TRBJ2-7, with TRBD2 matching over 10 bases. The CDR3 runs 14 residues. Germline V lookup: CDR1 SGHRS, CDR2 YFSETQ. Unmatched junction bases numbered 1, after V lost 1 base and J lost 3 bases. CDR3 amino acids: CASSLTSGNYEQYF. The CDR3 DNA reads TGCGCCAGCAGCTTGACTAGCGGGAACTACGAGCAGTACTTC.

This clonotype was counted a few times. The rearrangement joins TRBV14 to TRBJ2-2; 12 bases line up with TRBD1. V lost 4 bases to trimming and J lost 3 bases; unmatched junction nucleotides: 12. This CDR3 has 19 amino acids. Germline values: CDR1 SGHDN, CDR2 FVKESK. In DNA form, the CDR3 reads TGTGCCAGCAGCCCCTTGGAGGGACAGGGGGCGAGGGACACCGGGGAGCTGTTTTTT. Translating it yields CASSPLEGQGARDTGELFF.

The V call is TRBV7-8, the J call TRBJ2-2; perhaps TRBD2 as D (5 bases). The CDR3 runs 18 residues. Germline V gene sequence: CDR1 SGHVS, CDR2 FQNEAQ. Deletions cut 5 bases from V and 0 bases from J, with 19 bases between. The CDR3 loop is CASSARPTDYSNTGELFF. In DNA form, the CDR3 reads TGTGCCAGCAGCGCCCGCCCCACAGACTACTCGAACACCGGGGAGCTGTTTTTT.

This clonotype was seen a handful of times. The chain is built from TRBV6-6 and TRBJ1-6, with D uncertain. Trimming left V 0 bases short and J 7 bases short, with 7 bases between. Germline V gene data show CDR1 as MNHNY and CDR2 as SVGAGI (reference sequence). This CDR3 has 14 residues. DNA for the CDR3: TGTGCCAGCAGTTACTCAGGGAACAATTCACCCCTCCACTTT. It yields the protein CASSYSGNNSPLHF.

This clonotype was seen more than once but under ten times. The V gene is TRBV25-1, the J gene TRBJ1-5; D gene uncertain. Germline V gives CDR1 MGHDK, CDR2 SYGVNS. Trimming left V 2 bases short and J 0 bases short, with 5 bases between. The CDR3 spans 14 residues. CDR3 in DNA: TGTGCCAGCAGTGAACAGGTTAGCAATCAGCCCCAGCATTTT. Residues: CASSEQVSNQPQHF.

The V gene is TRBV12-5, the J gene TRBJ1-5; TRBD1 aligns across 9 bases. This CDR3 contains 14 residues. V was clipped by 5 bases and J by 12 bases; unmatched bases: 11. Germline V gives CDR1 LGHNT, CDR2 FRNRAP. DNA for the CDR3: TGTGCTAGTGGTCTATCGATGAGGGACAGGGACCAGCATTTT. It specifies CASGLSMRDRDQHF.

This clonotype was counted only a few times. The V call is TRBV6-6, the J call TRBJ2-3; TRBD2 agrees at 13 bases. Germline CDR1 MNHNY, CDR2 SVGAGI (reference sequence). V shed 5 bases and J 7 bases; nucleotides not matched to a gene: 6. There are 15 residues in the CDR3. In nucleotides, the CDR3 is TGTGCCAGCAGTCTACTAGCGGGGGGGCCGAATACGCAGTATTTT. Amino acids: CASSLLAGGPNTQYF.